The source of this T cell receptor (beta chain) is a study of PD-L1 blockade in urothelial cancer. The wider study: Timepoints chosen for blood analysis were 3 weeks (second dose) and 6 weeks after treatment start. Reported median T cell count for blood samples was roughly 140,000.

This CDR3 comprises 13 residues. Trimming removed 7 bases from V and 8 bases from J, with 15 bases in between. Per the germline V gene, CDR1 is ENHRY and CDR2 is SYGVKD. The patients had locally advanced or metastatic urothelial carcinoma. The assay was immunoSEQ multiplex PCR, and TCRdb's table has in-frame clones only and misses some. Here the sample spans around 45,000 clones, 88% being singletons. This sequence originates from a woman aged 60 to 75 with urothelial cancer. The chain has TRBV10-3 and TRBJ2-1; D is uncertain. Specimen: PBMCs, collected around atezolizumab (anti-PD-L1) treatment. Here the CDR3 reads CAINSQILDEQFF. As DNA, the CDR3 is TGTGCCATCAATAGCCAGATATTAGATGAGCAGTTCTTC.